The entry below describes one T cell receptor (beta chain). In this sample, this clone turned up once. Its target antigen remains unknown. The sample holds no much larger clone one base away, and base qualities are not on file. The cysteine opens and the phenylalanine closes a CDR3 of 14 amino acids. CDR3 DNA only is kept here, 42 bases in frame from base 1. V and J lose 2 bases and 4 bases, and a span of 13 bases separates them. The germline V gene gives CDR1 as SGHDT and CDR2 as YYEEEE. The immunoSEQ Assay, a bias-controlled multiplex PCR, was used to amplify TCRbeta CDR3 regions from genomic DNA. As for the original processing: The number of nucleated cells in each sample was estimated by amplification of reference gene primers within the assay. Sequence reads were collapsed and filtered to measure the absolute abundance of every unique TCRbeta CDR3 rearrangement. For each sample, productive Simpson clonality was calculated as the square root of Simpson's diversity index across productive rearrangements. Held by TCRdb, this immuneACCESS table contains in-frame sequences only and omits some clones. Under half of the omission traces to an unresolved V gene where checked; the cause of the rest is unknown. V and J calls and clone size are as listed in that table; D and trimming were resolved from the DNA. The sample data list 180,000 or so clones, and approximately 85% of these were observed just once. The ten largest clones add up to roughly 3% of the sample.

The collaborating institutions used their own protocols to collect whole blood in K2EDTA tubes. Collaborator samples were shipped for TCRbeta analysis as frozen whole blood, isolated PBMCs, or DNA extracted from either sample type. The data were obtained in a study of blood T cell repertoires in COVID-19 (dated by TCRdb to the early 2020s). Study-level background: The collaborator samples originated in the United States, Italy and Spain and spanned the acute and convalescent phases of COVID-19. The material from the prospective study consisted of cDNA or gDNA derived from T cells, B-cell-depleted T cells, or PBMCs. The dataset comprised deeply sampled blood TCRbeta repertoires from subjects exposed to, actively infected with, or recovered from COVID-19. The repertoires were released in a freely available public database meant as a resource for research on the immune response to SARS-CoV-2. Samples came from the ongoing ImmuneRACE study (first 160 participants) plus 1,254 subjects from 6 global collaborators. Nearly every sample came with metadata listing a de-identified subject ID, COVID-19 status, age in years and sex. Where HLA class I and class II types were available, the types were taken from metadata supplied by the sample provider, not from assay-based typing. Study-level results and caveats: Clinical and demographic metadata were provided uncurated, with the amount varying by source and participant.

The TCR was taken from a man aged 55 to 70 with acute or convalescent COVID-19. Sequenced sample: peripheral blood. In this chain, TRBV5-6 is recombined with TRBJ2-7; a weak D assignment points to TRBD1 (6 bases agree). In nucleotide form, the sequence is TGTGCCAGCAGCTTAACGCCAGGGGTTTACGAGCAGTACTTC. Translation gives CASSLTPGVYEQYF.